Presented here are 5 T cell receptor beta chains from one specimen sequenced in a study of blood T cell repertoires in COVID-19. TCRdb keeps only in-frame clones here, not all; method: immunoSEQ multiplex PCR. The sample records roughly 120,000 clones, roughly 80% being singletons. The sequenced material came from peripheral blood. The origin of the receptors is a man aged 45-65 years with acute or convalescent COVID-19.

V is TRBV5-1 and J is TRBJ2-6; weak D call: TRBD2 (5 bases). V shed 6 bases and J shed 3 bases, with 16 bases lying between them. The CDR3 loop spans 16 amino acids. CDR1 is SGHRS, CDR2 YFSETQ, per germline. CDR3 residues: CASTHPGDNGANVLTF. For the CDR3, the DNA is TGCGCCAGCACCCACCCCGGGGATAATGGGGCCAACGTCCTGACTTTC.

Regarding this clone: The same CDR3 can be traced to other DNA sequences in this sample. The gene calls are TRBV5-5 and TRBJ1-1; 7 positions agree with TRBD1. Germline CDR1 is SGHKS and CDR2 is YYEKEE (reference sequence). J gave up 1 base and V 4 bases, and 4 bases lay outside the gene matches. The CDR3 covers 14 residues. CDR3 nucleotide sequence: TGTGCCAGCAGCCCGGGACAGACGAACACTGAAGCTTTCTTT. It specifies CASSPGQTNTEAFF.

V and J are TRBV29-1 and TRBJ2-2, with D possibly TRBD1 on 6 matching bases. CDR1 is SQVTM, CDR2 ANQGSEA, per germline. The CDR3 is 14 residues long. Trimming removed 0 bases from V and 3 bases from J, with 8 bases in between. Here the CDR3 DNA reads TGCAGCGTTGAAGAGGACAGTGACACCGGGGAGCTGTTTTTT. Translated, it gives CSVEEDSDTGELFF.

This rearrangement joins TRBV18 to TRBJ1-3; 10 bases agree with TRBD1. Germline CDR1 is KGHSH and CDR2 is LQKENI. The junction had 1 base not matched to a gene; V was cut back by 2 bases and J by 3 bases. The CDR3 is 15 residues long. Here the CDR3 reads CASSPGTGDGNTIYF. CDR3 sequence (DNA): TGTGCCAGCTCACCAGGGACAGGGGATGGAAACACCATATATTTT.

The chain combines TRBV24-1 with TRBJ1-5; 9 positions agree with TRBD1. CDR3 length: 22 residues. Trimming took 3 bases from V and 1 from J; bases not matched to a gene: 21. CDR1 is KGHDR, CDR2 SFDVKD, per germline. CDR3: CATSDHLVPGTGKVWSNQPQHF. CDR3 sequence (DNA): TGTGCCACCAGTGATCACCTGGTCCCCGGGACAGGGAAGGTTTGGAGCAATCAGCCCCAGCATTTT.